This T cell receptor (beta chain) emerged from a study of blood T cell repertoires in COVID-19. Across the whole study: T cells, B-cell-depleted T cells, or PBMCs provided the cDNA or gDNA that served as material.

The CDR3 is made up of 16 amino acids. Per germline, CDR1 MDHEN and CDR2 SYDVKM. Trimming shortened V by 7 bases and J by 6 bases, and 19 bases separated the two germline ends. Sequencing used immunoSEQ multiplex PCR; TCRdb keeps in-frame clones, though not all of them. The sample shows 360,000 or so clones, approximately 91% of them seen only once. Before they entered the study, exposed participants had met a COVID-19 case within 2 weeks. Sequencing used PBMCs or T cells enriched from blood (not recorded which). The rearrangement links TRBV28 to TRBJ1-6; weak D call: TRBD1 (6 bases). The source is a woman aged 25 to 39 who had been exposed to COVID-19. The CDR3 nucleotides read TGTGCCAGCACCCTCTCCAGCGGGACACTTAATTCACCCCTCCACTTT. It translates to CASTLSSGTLNSPLHF.